This T cell receptor beta chain appears in the sequencing data of a study of regulatory T cells in long-lasting Graves disease. With iRepertoire HTBI primers and Arm-PCR of CDR3 regions, TCR beta libraries were built. TCRdb used MiXCR to reprocess the multiplex PCR reads, holding one entry per CDR3 protein. This sample has roughly 400,000 distinct CDR3 sequences; less than 25% occur once, and the top ten carry roughly 20%. This clonotype turned up a few times. Time point described: persistent/refractory GD, antithyroid drugs over 5 years with positive TRAb. The TCR library was prepared using RNA isolated from PBMCs. Source: peripheral blood mononuclear cells (PBMCs), taken when the disease was refractory, from a patient treated with antithyroid drugs. This clonotype was obtained from a female donor with Graves disease.

CDR3 in amino acids: CASSSPNRNTEAFF. The CDR3 bases are TGTGCCAGCAGTTCGCCGAATCGGAACACTGAAGCTTTCTTT. The V and J genes are TRBV27 and TRBJ1-1; D gene ambiguous. The CDR3 is made up of 14 amino acids. V lost 4 bases and J 1 base, leaving 10 bases between the germline ends. Germline loops: CDR1 MNHEY, CDR2 SMNVEV (reference sequence).